The source of this T cell receptor beta chain is a study of response to subunit inactivated influenza vaccine. The study's findings and limits: Authors suggested each seasonal flu vaccination may recruit only limited numbers of new T cells.

From the RT-PCR reads, TCRdb called clonotypes with MiXCR, one entry per CDR3 protein. Among some 850,000 distinct CDR3 sequences listed, around 20% were seen once. Details on this clonotype: Its antigen is currently unknown.

The source of this sequence is a man between 50 and 59 years old who received an inactivated influenza vaccine. Sample: PBMCs from blood, taken 5 to 6 days after vaccination.

CDR3 in amino acids: CASSFLSGESTDTQYF. The CDR3 coding sequence is TGCGCCAGCAGCTTCCTTAGCGGGGAGAGCACAGATACGCAGTATTTT. The rearrangement links TRBV5-1 to TRBJ2-3, with TRBD2 matching 8 bases. CDR1 and CDR2 from the germline V gene are SGHRS and YFSETQ. The trim removed 2 bases at V and 0 bases at J, leaving 5 bases unmatched. The CDR3 runs to 16 residues. The whole variable domain, remainder taken from reference TRBV5-1 and TRBJ2-3, is KAGVTQTPRYLIKTRGQQVTLSCSPISGHRSVSWYQQTPGQGLQFLFEYFSETQRNKGNFPGRFSGRQFSNSRSEMNVSTLELGDSALYLCASSFLSGESTDTQYFGPGTRLTVL.